This T cell receptor beta chain stems from a study of CD8 T cells in ankylosing spondylitis (dated by TCRdb to about 2017). Context from the whole study: T cell receptor beta repertoires were profiled in healthy donors and ankylosing spondylitis patients so that disease-linked TCR variants could be found. The full study cohort was made up of roughly 25 ankylosing spondylitis patients and fewer than 120 healthy donors. Peripheral blood was sampled, and synovial fluid was additionally collected from ankylosing spondylitis patients. Results the study describes overall, beyond this receptor: Some of the motif variants had been reported before in the synovial fluid and blood of reactive arthritis patients, a finding that suggests common disease-initiation mechanisms. According to the report, matched synovial fluid samples from ankylosing spondylitis patients were significantly enriched for the disease-linked clones. The disease-linked clones had a CD8+ phenotype and were found at relatively low frequencies in peripheral blood. A TCR beta motif made up of several highly homologous amino acid variants appeared to be characteristic of blood from ankylosing spondylitis patients.

V is cut by 3 bases and J by 4 bases, and the space between the germline ends is 12 bases. The CDR3, from cysteine to phenylalanine, totals 14 residues. Left in the record is the CDR3 DNA by itself, 42 bases read in frame from the first base. Taken from the germline V gene, the CDR1 and CDR2 loops are SGHTA and FQGNSA. This clonotype was observed many times. Its antigen is still unknown. One base away there is no much larger clone; base qualities are not given. The sequencer was an Illumina HiSeq 2500. TCR beta libraries were prepared by quantitative 5'-RACE with molecular barcodes. Processing in the source paper ran as follows. To identify disease-linked TCR variants, a new computational method was used, one built on a probabilistic model of VDJ rearrangement. Through fastp at Q25 and MiXCR, TCRdb rebuilt clones from the public reads, retaining in-frame beta chains. Every CDR3 protein is listed once, alongside the most common genes and DNA of its rows. What appears here as the V and J calls and clone size reflects TCRdb's work, not the paper's. This sample is represented by around 140,000 distinct CDR3 sequences; 10% to 12% of them were singletons. The ten largest clonotypes hold around 4.1% of the sample.

This receptor was taken from a female donor with ankylosing spondylitis or in good health (not recorded which). The sample comprised blood, either unsorted or a sorted T cell fraction (not recorded which). The chain couples TRBV7-2 to TRBJ1-1; the D gene is unclear. The CDR3 here reads CASSFLGYGTEAFF. Here is the DNA: TGTGCCAGCAGCTTTTTGGGATATGGCACTGAAGCTTTCTTT.